This TCR beta chain was documented in a study of preoperative IRX-2 immunotherapy in early breast cancer. The V gene's germline CDR1 is MNHNY and CDR2 SVGAGI (reference sequence). This CDR3 is 14 amino acids long. The V and J ends lost 10 bases and 4 bases, in that order; junction bases with no gene match: 7. Treatment reported: preoperative locoregional IRX-2 cytokine immunotherapy. Preoperative locoregional IRX-2 cytokine immunotherapy was tested in the phase Ib source study. The data were produced by immunoSEQ multiplex PCR, yet TCRdb's version contains in-frame clones alone and is incomplete. The data contain around 34,000 clones, around 96% of them singletons.

This receptor was taken from a human donor with breast cancer. Sampling was carried out from a patient treated with IRX-2 immunotherapy. The gene calls are TRBV6-6 and TRBJ2-2, with 9 bases identical to TRBD1. The CDR3 reads CATAWDRVTGELFF. CDR3 nucleotide sequence: TGTGCCACCGCCTGGGACAGGGTCACCGGGGAGCTGTTTTTT.